These 18 T cell receptor beta chains share one sample of origin, sequenced in a study of cytomegalovirus exposure and HLA in healthy donors. The study ran its PCR with 60 Vbeta and 13 Jbeta primers. Profiling relied on immunoSEQ multiplex PCR, and the TCRdb table lists in-frame clones only, not all of them. The sample lists about 130,000 clones; 70% to 80% were seen once. Sequencing was performed on PBMCs. The receptors originated from a female donor in good health and CMV-seronegative.

This clone was seen a single time. V usage is TRBV5-4 and J usage is TRBJ2-7, with TRBD2 identical over 8 bases. Germline CDR1 SGHNT, CDR2 YYREEE (reference sequence). Unmatched junction bases numbered 3, after V lost 3 bases and J lost 4 bases. This CDR3 region has 13 residues. This chain's CDR3 is CASSSGGQYEQYF. The CDR3 coding sequence is TGTGCCAGCAGCTCGGGGGGGCAATACGAGCAGTACTTC.

The chain carries TRBV28 and TRBJ2-7; possibly TRBD2 for D (5 bases). Germline CDR1 is MDHEN and CDR2 is SYDVKM. The CDR3 is 13 amino acids. Deletions cut 9 bases from V and 6 bases from J, with 18 bases between. CDR3 DNA sequence: TGTGCCAGTAGAGGGCCCCACGCTGGCGAGCAGTACTTC. Residues: CASRGPHAGEQYF.

The rearrangement uses TRBV23-1 and TRBJ1-1; D gene uncertain. TRBV23-1 is labeled an ORF, and its function is uncertain. V was cut by 6 bases and J by 6 bases, with 5 bases left in between. The CDR3 is 10 residues long. In DNA, the CDR3 is TGCGCCAGCAGACGGGCTGAAGCTTTCTTT. Residues: CASRRAEAFF.

V usage is TRBV2 and J usage is TRBJ1-1; D gene unclear. This CDR3 comprises 12 residues. Between the trimmed V and J ends, which lost 4 bases and 7 bases, there was a span of 10 bases. CDR1 and CDR2 from the germline V gene are SNHLY and FYNNEI. CDR3 sequence: CASSAQRVEAFF. The CDR3 nucleotides read TGTGCCAGCAGTGCACAGAGAGTTGAAGCTTTCTTT.

This clone was seen a few times. The rearrangement links TRBV28 to TRBJ2-4; 7 bases are shared with TRBD1. Germline V gives CDR1 MDHEN, CDR2 SYDVKM. The CDR3 sequence is 15 residues long. The J segment lost 1 base and the V segment lost 2 bases, leaving 2 bases of the junction unmatched. The CDR3 DNA reads as TGTGCCAGCAGTTTAGAGGGGGCGGCCAAAAACATTCAGTACTTC. It encodes CASSLEGAAKNIQYF. Complete variable domain (other parts from reference TRBV28 and TRBJ2-4): DVKVTQSSRYLVKRTGEKVFLECVQDMDHENMFWYRQDPGLGLRLIYFSYDVKMKEKGDIPEGYSVSREKKERFSLILESASTNQTSMYLCASSLEGAAKNIQYFGAGTRLSVL.

The chain combines TRBV28 with TRBJ1-2, with D possibly being TRBD1 (5 bases). The CDR3 length is 15 residues. V lost 6 bases, J lost 4 bases, and 18 bases lay in between. Germline lookup yields CDR1 MDHEN and CDR2 SYDVKM. The CDR3 DNA is TGTGCCAGCAGACAGGCCGGCGGGGGGGGCTATGGCTACACCTTC. It translates to CASRQAGGGGYGYTF.

This clone was recorded only once. The chain uses TRBV5-4 and TRBJ2-7; 10 bases are shared with TRBD1. Per the germline V gene, CDR1 is SGHNT and CDR2 is YYREEE (reference sequence). Unmatched junction bases numbered 6, after V lost 0 bases and J lost 6 bases. This CDR3 comprises 15 residues. Written as DNA, the CDR3 is TGTGCCAGCAGCTTGGGTGGGACAGGGGCGACCGAGCAGTACTTC. This gives the protein CASSLGGTGATEQYF. Looking up the rest from reference TRBV5-4 and TRBJ2-7 gives the full variable domain: ETGVTQSPTHLIKTRGQQVTLRCSSQSGHNTVSWYQQALGQGPQFIFQYYREEENGRGNFPPRFSGLQFPNYSSELNVNALELDDSALYLCASSLGGTGATEQYFGPGTRLTVT.

The V call is TRBV7-9, the J call TRBJ1-1; D is perhaps TRBD1 (6 bases). The CDR3 sequence is 14 residues long. Germline V gene data show CDR1 as SEHNR and CDR2 as FQNEAQ (reference sequence). V shed 5 bases and J shed 1 base, with 11 bases lying between them. The CDR3 sequence: CASSPRDKNTEAFF. The CDR3, as DNA: TGTGCCAGCAGCCCCCGGGACAAGAACACTGAAGCTTTCTTT.

This sequence joins TRBV21-1 and TRBJ2-3; TRBD1, the table's D call, lacks a check against the DNA. TRBV21-1 is a listed pseudogene. CDR3 length: 15 amino acids. This CDR3 reads CASSKWAKRTDTQYF. The DNA of the CDR3 is TGTGCCAGCAGCAAGTGGGCTAAACGCACAGATACGCAGTATTTT.

This sequence joins TRBV6-5 and TRBJ2-7; D uncertain. V was trimmed by 9 bases and J by 4 bases, leaving 4 bases between them. The CDR3 consists of 9 residues. The V gene's germline CDR1 is MNHEY and CDR2 SVGAGI. CDR3 coding DNA: TGTGCCAGTCGTTACGAGCAGTACTTC. This sequence encodes CASRYEQYF.

A few counts support this clone. The chain links TRBV19 to TRBJ1-2; 9 bases line up with TRBD1. J gave up 7 bases and V 7 bases, and 7 bases lay outside the gene matches. Germline lookup yields CDR1 LNHDA and CDR2 SQIVND (reference sequence). CDR3 size: 13 residues. The DNA of the CDR3 is TGTGCCAGTATTCGGGACAGGGCTGGTGGCTACACCTTC. It yields the protein CASIRDRAGGYTF.

The chain combines TRBV6-5 with TRBJ2-3, with 11 bases lining up with TRBD2. Germline assignment: CDR1 MNHEY and CDR2 SVGAGI. The ends lost 4 bases at V and 5 bases at J; junction bases unmatched: 8. The CDR3 runs to 16 residues. DNA of the CDR3: TGTGCCAGCAGTTTAGCGGGAGGGCCGGCAGGAGATACGCAGTATTTT. Translating it yields CASSLAGGPAGDTQYF.

This rearrangement joins TRBV5-4 to TRBJ1-1; D may be TRBD1 (6 bases). This CDR3 contains 15 residues. CDR1 SGHNT and CDR2 YYREEE come from the germline V gene (reference sequence). V shed 4 bases and J shed 2 bases, with 15 bases lying between them. In DNA, the CDR3 is TGTGCCAGCAGCAAAGGGGGGGGGCTCAACACTGAAGCTTTCTTT. The encoded protein is CASSKGGGLNTEAFF.

The genes are TRBV4-3 and TRBJ2-7; TRBD2 is a possible D gene (6 bases). V shed 1 base and J shed 4 bases, with 17 bases lying between them. Germline V gives CDR1 LGHNA, CDR2 YSLEER. The length of the CDR3 is 16 residues. The DNA of the CDR3 is TGCGCCAGCAGCCAAGGGTTGCTAGCGTCCAGGTACGAGCAGTACTTC. Protein sequence: CASSQGLLASRYEQYF.

The rearrangement joins TRBV28 to TRBJ1-2; 7 bases agree with TRBD1. CDR3 size: 14 residues. V dropped 2 bases and J dropped 4; count of bases not matched to a gene: 4. Germline V gives CDR1 MDHEN, CDR2 SYDVKM. Here the CDR3 reads CASSLQTGTYGYTF. Written as DNA, the CDR3 is TGTGCCAGCAGTTTACAGACAGGGACCTATGGCTACACCTTC.

This clone showed up just once. The chain links TRBV27 to TRBJ2-7, with D maybe TRBD1 (6 bases). V was cut by 2 bases and J by 5 bases, with 7 bases left in between. Germline CDR1 reads MNHEY; CDR2 reads SMNVEV (reference sequence). This CDR3 has 12 amino acids. The CDR3 DNA is TGTGCCAGCAGTTTAAGGGGGAACGAGCAGTACTTC. Protein sequence: CASSLRGNEQYF.

J is TRBJ1-4 and V is TRBV5-1, with 9 bases identical to TRBD1. The CDR3 has 17 residues. The V gene end was trimmed by 7 bases and the J gene end by 7 bases; junction bases not matched to a gene: 17. Germline V gene data show CDR1 as SGHRS and CDR2 as YFSETQ. In DNA form, the CDR3 reads TGCGCCAGCGGTTATGGGACAGGGAGACCACTAACTGAAAAACTGTTTTTT. The encoded protein is CASGYGTGRPLTEKLFF.

V gene TRBV28 combines with J gene TRBJ2-4; D might be TRBD1 (7 bases). The CDR3 extends over 18 amino acids. The germline gives CDR1 MDHEN, CDR2 SYDVKM. Trimming took 5 bases from V and 5 from J, leaving 25 bases between them. As DNA, the CDR3 is TGTGCCAGCAGTCCACCTCCCCGCGGGACAGCATTCCAAAACATTCAGTACTTC. This translates into CASSPPPRGTAFQNIQYF.